The entry that follows covers one TCR beta chain sequence. The antigen is undetermined. This record comes from a study of cytomegalovirus exposure and HLA in healthy donors. Study at large: About 80 million unique TCRs, all from HLA-typed donors, were included in an early release of the data. Overall study results and limits: When a later analysis compared HLA-associated TCR beta chains with equally common others, the HLA-associated chains turned out to be more clonally expanded and to have lower generation probabilities.

PCR was performed using 60 Vbeta and 13 Jbeta primers. The method was immunoSEQ multiplex PCR; TCRdb's version includes in-frame clones alone and lacks a portion of them. The data hold about 200,000 clones, with around 78% observed a single time. V lost 1 base to trimming and J lost 0 bases, with 8 bases between them. CDR1 SGHTA and CDR2 FQGNSA come from the germline V gene. The CDR3 covers 15 residues. This clonotype originated in a woman in her twenties or thirties in good health and CMV-seropositive. This chain links TRBV7-2 with TRBJ2-3; D not resolved. The specimen sequenced was PBMCs. The CDR3 reads CASSLVSVSTDTQYF. For the CDR3, the DNA is TGTGCCAGCAGCTTAGTCAGCGTAAGCACAGATACGCAGTATTTT.